Detailed here is one T cell receptor beta chain. Its antigen is undetermined. Germline V CDR1 and CDR2: LGHDT, YNNKEL (reference sequence). The junction had 3 bases not matched to a gene; V was cut back by 1 base and J by 5 bases. This CDR3 spans 14 amino acids. This entry belongs to a study of blood T cells in healthy people across ages. Study outcomes and limitations: Roughly linear declines in TCR beta diversity per million T cells occurred with age. Estimates of total diversity, which came from one million sequenced T cells, were considered to be underestimates.

The second PCR ran roughly 7 to 12 cycles with a sample-barcoded 5' primer and J-beta primers. A single record per CDR3 protein comes from TCRdb applying MiXCR to the 5' RACE reads. Here the sample spans about 1,000,000 distinct CDR3 sequences, around 45% being singletons. Ranging in age from roughly 6 to 95, the donors were healthy Caucasian individuals from Russia. Sequencing used blood. The chain couples TRBV3-1 to TRBJ2-7, with 9 nucleotides matching TRBD2. The clonotype was recovered from a woman in her sixties or seventies in good health. This chain's CDR3 is CASSQVSGSDEQYF. The DNA of the CDR3 is TGTGCCAGCAGCCAAGTTAGCGGGAGTGACGAGCAGTACTTC.